What follows are 25 T cell receptor beta chains derived from one specimen sequenced in a study of vaccination effects on CD4 cells after COVID-19. The assay was immunoSEQ multiplex PCR, and TCRdb's table has in-frame clones only and misses some. The repertoire consists of roughly 24,000 clones, with more than 60% occurring once and the leading ten covering roughly 21%. ViraFEST used viral peptide pools to expand antigen-specific CD4+ T cells before sequencing. Isolating CD4+ T cells followed about 10 days of culture. All study participants received two doses of BNT162b2 or mRNA-1273 vaccine. These TCRs are of unknown antigen specificity. Specimen: CD4+ T cells from PBMCs cultured with HCoV-NL63 spike peptides, collected after COVID-19 vaccination. These receptors were obtained from a human donor who received a COVID-19 vaccine.

The V call is TRBV30, the J call TRBJ2-2; 10 bases match TRBD2. V lost 1 base, J lost 4 bases, and 3 bases stayed unmatched. This CDR3 spans 15 amino acids. Germline V gene lookup returns CDR1 GTSNPN and CDR2 SVGIG (reference sequence). CDR3 in DNA: TGTGCCTGGAGTGGGGCTAGCGGGAGCACCGGGGAGCTGTTTTTT. Translated: CAWSGASGSTGELFF.

This chain links TRBV20-1 with TRBJ2-3; D possibly corresponds to TRBD2 (6 bases). The V and J ends lost 3 bases and 2 bases respectively, with 15 bases between them. The length of the CDR3 is 15 residues. Per germline, CDR1 DFQATT and CDR2 SNEGSKA (reference sequence). CDR3 coding DNA: TGCAGTGCTAGTGGGTCAGGGACTGACACAGATACGCAGTATTTT. This sequence encodes CSASGSGTDTDTQYF.

This chain joins TRBV28 and TRBJ1-5; D call uncertain. Germline V lookup: CDR1 MDHEN, CDR2 SYDVKM. The ends were cut back, 3 bases at V and 0 bases at J, with 3 bases in the middle. CDR3 length: 13 amino acids. The CDR3 loop reads CASSLTSNQPQHF. Here the CDR3 DNA reads TGTGCCAGCAGTTTGACTAGCAATCAGCCCCAGCATTTT. The full variable domain, rest sourced from reference TRBV28 and TRBJ1-5, is DVKVTQSSRYLVKRTGEKVFLECVQDMDHENMFWYRQDPGLGLRLIYFSYDVKMKEKGDIPEGYSVSREKKERFSLILESASTNQTSMYLCASSLTSNQPQHFGDGTRLSIL.

The chain joins TRBV6-1 to TRBJ2-5, with D perhaps TRBD2 (5 bases). Trimming took off 2 bases at V and 5 bases at J, with 15 bases between the two ends. The CDR3 extends over 15 amino acids. The germline CDR1 and CDR2 sequences are MNHNS and SASEGT. CDR3: CASSESPGSRETQYF. CDR3 nucleotides: TGTGCCAGCAGTGAAAGCCCGGGGTCTAGGGAGACCCAGTACTTC.

The V gene is TRBV6-5, the J gene TRBJ1-2; D gene unclear. Trimming stripped 0 bases from V and 4 bases from J, with 9 bases between. In germline, CDR1 is MNHEY, CDR2 SVGAGI. This CDR3 spans 14 amino acids. The CDR3 protein is CASSYSGQVYGYTF. DNA for the CDR3: TGTGCCAGCAGTTACTCGGGCCAGGTCTATGGCTACACCTTC.

This chain links TRBV7-9 with TRBJ1-1; D is ambiguous. Deletions cut 0 bases from V and 1 base from J, with 6 bases between. CDR1 SEHNR and CDR2 FQNEAQ come from the germline V gene (reference sequence). The CDR3 is 14 residues long. Here the CDR3 DNA reads TGTGCCAGCAGCTTAGCCTCGAAGAACACTGAAGCTTTCTTT. This gives the protein CASSLASKNTEAFF.

The gene calls are TRBV6-2 or TRBV6-3 and TRBJ1-2; D possibly corresponds to TRBD1 (5 bases). With 2 bases removed from V and 1 base from J, the gap between germline ends came to 8 bases. Germline loops: CDR1 MNHEY, CDR2 SVGEGT. CDR3 length equals 14 residues. This chain's CDR3 is CASSYDQGNYGYTF. The CDR3, as DNA: TGTGCCAGCAGTTACGATCAGGGTAACTATGGCTACACCTTC.

The chain is built from TRBV30 and TRBJ1-5; D is ambiguous. The CDR3 is made up of 13 amino acids. The germline gives CDR1 GTSNPN, CDR2 SVGIG (reference sequence). Between the trimmed V and J ends, which lost 1 base and 6 bases, there was a span of 10 bases. CDR3 in amino acids: CAWSDGDGQPQHF. CDR3 coding DNA: TGTGCCTGGAGTGATGGGGATGGTCAGCCCCAGCATTTT.

V is TRBV10-3 and J is TRBJ2-5; 10 nucleotides line up with TRBD1. The V gene's germline CDR1 is ENHRY and CDR2 SYGVKD. The junction had 6 bases not matched to a gene; V was cut back by 4 bases and J by 7 bases. The CDR3 runs 14 residues. This CDR3 reads CAISATGGAGTQYF. In DNA form, the CDR3 reads TGTGCCATCAGTGCGACAGGGGGCGCGGGGACCCAGTACTTC.

The DNA for the CDR3 is TGTGCCAGCAGCGTAGACGACCCGGGGGCTAGCTCTGGAAACACCATATATTTT. This codes for CASSVDDPGASSGNTIYF. V gene TRBV9 combines with J gene TRBJ1-3; D may be TRBD1 (6 bases). CDR1 SGDLS and CDR2 YYNGEE come from the germline V gene. V lost 0 bases, J lost 0 bases, and 16 bases lay in between. The CDR3 runs to 18 residues.

The rearrangement links TRBV4-3 to TRBJ2-1; 7 nucleotides line up with TRBD2. V shed 4 bases, J shed 10 bases, and the junction held 7 bases outside the gene matches. The CDR3 is 13 residues long. Looked up from germline, CDR1 is LGHNA and CDR2 is YSLEER. The CDR3 coding sequence is TGCGCCAGCAGCCCCCAGCGGGGACGAGAGCAGTTCTTC. Protein sequence: CASSPQRGREQFF.

The sample holds a few counts of this clone. This chain uses TRBV5-5 with TRBJ2-7, with 8 bases identical to TRBD1. The length of the CDR3 is 15 residues. Trimming took 3 bases from V and 2 from J; bases not matched to a gene: 7. Germline CDR1 and CDR2: SGHKS and YYEKEE (reference sequence). In DNA form, the CDR3 reads TGTGCCAGCAGCTCCGACCGGGACAGGCCCTACGAGCAGTACTTC. Its translation is CASSSDRDRPYEQYF.

The genes are TRBV28 and TRBJ1-1; 7 nucleotides agree with TRBD1. The V gene's germline CDR1 is MDHEN and CDR2 SYDVKM. V lost 5 bases, J lost 1 base, and 4 bases stayed unmatched. The CDR3 is made up of 14 amino acids. The CDR3 DNA follows: TGTGCCAGCAGTCTGGGACAGAGGAACACTGAAGCTTTCTTT. Protein: CASSLGQRNTEAFF.

This clone has just a few counts. This chain uses TRBV18 with TRBJ2-7; the D is unclear. The germline V gene encodes CDR1 KGHSH and CDR2 LQKENI. Trimming removed 4 bases from V and 1 base from J, with 11 bases in between. The CDR3 totals 14 residues. The CDR3: CASSRLRPSYEQYF. The DNA for the CDR3 is TGTGCCAGCTCACGGCTCAGGCCTTCCTACGAGCAGTACTTC.

The chain uses TRBV2 and TRBJ1-1; D remains unclear. The CDR3 is 13 residues long. Trimming removed 7 bases at V and 1 base at J, with 10 bases between. Germline V gene data show CDR1 as SNHLY and CDR2 as FYNNEI. Here the CDR3 reads CASNPGPNTEAFF. CDR3 nucleotide sequence: TGTGCCAGCAACCCGGGCCCGAACACTGAAGCTTTCTTT.

Here the CDR3 reads CASSSTGGKETQYF. CDR3 bases: TGTGCCAGCAGTTCTACAGGGGGCAAAGAGACCCAGTACTTC. V gene TRBV27 combines with J gene TRBJ2-5; TRBD1 matches 9 bases. Per the germline V gene, CDR1 is MNHEY and CDR2 is SMNVEV (reference sequence). The trim removed 4 bases at V and 3 bases at J, leaving 3 bases unmatched. The CDR3 is 14 residues long.

This sequence joins TRBV7-2 and TRBJ2-5; 12 bases are shared with TRBD2. Per the germline V gene, CDR1 is SGHTA and CDR2 is FQGNSA. The V and J ends lost 5 bases and 4 bases, in that order; junction bases with no gene match: 5. The CDR3 length is 15 residues. CDR3 in amino acids: CASSAAGLAGETQYF. The CDR3 nucleotides are TGTGCCAGCAGCGCGGCGGGACTAGCGGGAGAGACCCAGTACTTC.

The chain recombines TRBV25-1 with TRBJ1-1; weak D call: TRBD1 (5 bases). V lost 7 bases and J 8 bases, leaving 17 bases between the germline ends. The CDR3 loop spans 13 amino acids. Germline V CDR1 and CDR2: MGHDK, SYGVNS. The DNA of the CDR3 is TGTGCCAGCACCCCCTCCCTCGGGGGAGAAGCTTTCTTT. Protein product: CASTPSLGGEAFF.

The rearrangement joins TRBV19 to TRBJ2-6; TRBD1 agrees at 8 bases. Germline lookup yields CDR1 LNHDA and CDR2 SQIVND (reference sequence). This CDR3 region has 16 residues. Trimming at V came to 5 bases and at J to 1 base, leaving 4 bases not matched to a gene. CDR3 in amino acids: CASSPGQASGANVLTF. CDR3 in DNA: TGTGCCAGTAGTCCGGGACAGGCATCTGGGGCCAACGTCCTGACTTTC.

The V call is TRBV25-1, the J call TRBJ1-5; tentatively, D is TRBD1 (5 bases). Germline V gene sequence: CDR1 MGHDK, CDR2 SYGVNS. The CDR3 consists of 13 residues. Trimming removed 6 bases from V and 7 bases from J, with 13 bases in between. CDR3 sequence reads: CASSEGDRQPQHF. CDR3 DNA sequence: TGTGCCAGCAGCGAGGGAGACAGACAGCCCCAGCATTTT. Full variable domain (rest looked up from reference TRBV25-1 and TRBJ1-5): EADIYQTPRYLVIGTGKKITLECSQTMGHDKMYWYQQDPGMELHLIHYSYGVNSTEKGDLSSESTVSRIRTEHFPLTLESARPSHTSQYLCASSEGDRQPQHFGDGTRLSIL.

The chain links TRBV14 to TRBJ2-1; 14 bases align to TRBD2. Germline CDR1 reads SGHDN; CDR2 reads FVKESK. V dropped 4 bases and J dropped 5; count of bases not matched to a gene: 1. The CDR3 is 15 amino acids. The CDR3 is CASSPGLAGDNEQFF. The CDR3 coding sequence is TGTGCCAGCAGCCCGGGACTAGCGGGGGACAATGAGCAGTTCTTC.

CDR3 DNA: TGCGCCAGCAGCCCCCACCTCCAAGAGACCCAGTACTTC. Its translation: CASSPHLQETQYF. The J gene is TRBJ2-5, the V gene TRBV5-1; D gene ambiguous. Per the germline V gene, CDR1 is SGHRS and CDR2 is YFSETQ. Trimming cost V 4 bases and J 1 base, with 8 bases left between them. The CDR3 length is 13 residues.

The genes are TRBV5-6 and TRBJ1-3; no clear D gene. Trimming removed 0 bases at V and 0 bases at J, with 4 bases between. This CDR3 contains 14 residues. Germline lookup yields CDR1 SGHDT and CDR2 YYEEEE. Written as DNA, the CDR3 is TGTGCCAGCAGCTTGGGTATCTCTGGAAACACCATATATTTT. Encoded protein: CASSLGISGNTIYF. The variable domain in full, with the rest retrieved from reference TRBV5-6 and TRBJ1-3, is DAGVTQSPTHLIKTRGQQVTLRCSPKSGHDTVSWYQQALGQGPQFIFQYYEEEERQRGNFPDRFSGHQFPNYSSELNVNALLLGDSALYLCASSLGISGNTIYFGEGSWLTVV.

The chain carries TRBV10-3 and TRBJ2-7; TRBD1 aligns across 7 bases. Trimming took 4 bases from V and 3 from J; bases not matched to a gene: 6. The CDR3 runs to 14 residues. Germline CDR1 and CDR2: ENHRY and SYGVKD. The CDR3 DNA follows: TGTGCCATCAGTGGACCGACAGGGAACTACGAGCAGTACTTC. Translating it yields CAISGPTGNYEQYF.

The chain combines TRBV6-5 with TRBJ1-1; D is undetermined. CDR1 MNHEY and CDR2 SVGAGI come from the germline V gene. The CDR3 extends over 12 amino acids. Trimming shortened V by 8 bases and J by 2 bases, and 9 bases separated the two germline ends. The CDR3 sequence: CASSRGNTEAFF. The CDR3 DNA reads TGTGCCAGCTCGCGAGGTAACACTGAAGCTTTCTTT.